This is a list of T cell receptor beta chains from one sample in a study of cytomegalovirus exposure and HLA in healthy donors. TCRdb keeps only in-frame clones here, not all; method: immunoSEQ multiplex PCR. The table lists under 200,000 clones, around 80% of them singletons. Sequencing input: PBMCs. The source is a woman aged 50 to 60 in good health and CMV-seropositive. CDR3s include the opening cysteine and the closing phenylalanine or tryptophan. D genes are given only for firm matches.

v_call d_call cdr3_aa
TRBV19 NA CASSIQGNTEAFF
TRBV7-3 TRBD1 CASSTGTGDLETQYF
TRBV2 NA CAKETGTEANYGYTF
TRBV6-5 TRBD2 CASSPGTSGIYEQYF
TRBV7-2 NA CASSLAGGIGGPGTDTQYF
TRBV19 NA CARPREAMSYEQYF
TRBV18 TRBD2 CASSYGGGGYEQYF
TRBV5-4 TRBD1 CASSLLEGTGLSYEQYF
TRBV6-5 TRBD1 CASSSGQGRTKLFF
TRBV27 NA CASSRDRSAGQFF
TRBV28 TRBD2 CASSLKGLAGPLSYNEQFF
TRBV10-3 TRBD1 CASSYSDRGGYYEQYF
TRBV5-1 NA CASSIGQPNSLYGYTF
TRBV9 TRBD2 CASSSILAGFGEQFF
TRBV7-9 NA CASSSPRDTYEQYF
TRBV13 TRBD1 CASSSHRQGSLSYNEQFF
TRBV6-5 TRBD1 CASSQQGGPYEQYF
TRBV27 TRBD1 CASSLRTGGGNTEAFF
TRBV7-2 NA CASSLANRGDTQYF
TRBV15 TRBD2 CATSRDRGLGGELFF
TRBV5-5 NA CASTISGNTGELFF
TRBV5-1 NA CASSWTRQGLHEQYF
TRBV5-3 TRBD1 CARSAKLQGAKGTGELFF
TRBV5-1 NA CASSLAGGRSQETQYF